Sequencing of this T cell receptor (beta chain) was carried out in a study of OX40 agonist ivuxolimab in advanced cancers. Overall study context: Every 2 weeks, patients received ivuxolimab intravenously, dosed at 0.01 to 10 mg/kg. Partial responses were seen in three patients, one with hepatocellular carcinoma and two with cutaneous melanoma. Study-wide results and limits: Fewer expanded clones were found on average in CD4+ than in CD8+ T cells. CD4+ and CD8+ T cells in blood underwent clonal expansion by week 6 at 0.1 to 3.0 mg/kg.

This clone has only a few counts. Its antigen is unknown. Clones were read by immunoSEQ multiplex PCR, and TCRdb kept only the in-frame ones, dropping some. The table includes about 50,000 clones, roughly 83% detected once. The germline V and J ends were trimmed by 2 bases and 0 bases, with 11 bases remaining between them. The germline gives CDR1 KGHSH, CDR2 LQKENI. The CDR3 loop spans 17 amino acids. The chain combines TRBV18 with TRBJ2-6, with D uncertain. Sequences were derived from CD4+ or CD8+ T cells sorted from blood, sampled in a trial of the OX40 agonist ivuxolimab. The TCR sequence derives from an adult with an advanced solid tumor such as melanoma, head and neck, liver or kidney cancer. The CDR3 loop is CASSPGIFSSGANVLTF. In nucleotides, the CDR3 is TGTGCCAGCTCACCAGGGATTTTTTCCTCTGGGGCCAACGTCCTGACTTTC.